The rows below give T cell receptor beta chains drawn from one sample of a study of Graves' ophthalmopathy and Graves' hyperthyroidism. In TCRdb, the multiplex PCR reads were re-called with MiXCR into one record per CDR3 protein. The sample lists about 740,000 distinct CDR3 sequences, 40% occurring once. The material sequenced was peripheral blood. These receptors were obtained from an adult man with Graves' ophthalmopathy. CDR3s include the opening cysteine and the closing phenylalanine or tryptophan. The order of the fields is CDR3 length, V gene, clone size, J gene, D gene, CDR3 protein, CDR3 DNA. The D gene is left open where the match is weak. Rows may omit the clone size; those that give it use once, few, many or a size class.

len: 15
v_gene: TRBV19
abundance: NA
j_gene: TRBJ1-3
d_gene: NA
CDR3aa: CASSRGAGSGNTIYF
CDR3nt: TGTGCCAGTAGCCGGGGGGCAGGGAGTGGAAACACCATATATTTT

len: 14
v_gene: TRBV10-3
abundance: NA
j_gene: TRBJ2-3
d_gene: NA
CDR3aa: CAISESGDADTQYF
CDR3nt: TGTGCCATCAGTGAGTCGGGGGACGCAGATACGCAGTATTTT

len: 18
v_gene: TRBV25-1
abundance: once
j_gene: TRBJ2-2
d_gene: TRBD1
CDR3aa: CASSLFLAIRGTSGELFF
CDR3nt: TGTGCCAGCAGCTTATTTCTGGCGATCAGGGGGACCTCCGGGGAGCTGTTTTTT

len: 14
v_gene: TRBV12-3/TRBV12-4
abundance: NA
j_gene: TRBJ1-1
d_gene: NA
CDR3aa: CASSADLANTEAFF
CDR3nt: TGTGCCAGCAGCGCGGACTTAGCGAACACTGAAGCTTTCTTT

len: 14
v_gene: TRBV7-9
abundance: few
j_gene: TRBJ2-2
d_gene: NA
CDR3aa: CASNRGANTGELFF
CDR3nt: TGTGCCAGCAACCGCGGGGCGAACACCGGGGAGCTGTTTTTT

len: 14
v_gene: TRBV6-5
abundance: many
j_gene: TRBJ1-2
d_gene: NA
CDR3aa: CASSYSRTYYGYTF
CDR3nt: TGTGCCAGCAGTTACTCCCGAACGTACTATGGCTACACCTTC

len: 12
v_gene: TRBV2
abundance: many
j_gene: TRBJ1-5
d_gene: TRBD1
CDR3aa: CASHRGDQPQHF
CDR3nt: TGTGCCAGCCACAGGGGGGATCAGCCCCAGCATTTT

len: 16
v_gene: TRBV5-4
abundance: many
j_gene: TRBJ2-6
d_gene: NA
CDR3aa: CASSLGGEPGANVLTF
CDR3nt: TGTGCCAGCAGCCTGGGCGGGGAACCTGGGGCCAACGTCCTGACTTTC

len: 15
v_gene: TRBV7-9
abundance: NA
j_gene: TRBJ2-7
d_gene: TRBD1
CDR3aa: CASSSSWTGGREQYF
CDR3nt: TGTGCCAGCAGTTCGTCTTGGACAGGGGGGAGGGAGCAGTACTTC

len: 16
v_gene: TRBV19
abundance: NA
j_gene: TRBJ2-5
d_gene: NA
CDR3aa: CASSIGGTPYQETQYF
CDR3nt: TGTGCCAGTAGTATAGGCGGGACACCCTACCAAGAGACCCAGTACTTC

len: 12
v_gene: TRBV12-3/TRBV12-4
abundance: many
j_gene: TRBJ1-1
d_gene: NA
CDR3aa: CASGYGGVRAFF
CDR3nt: TGTGCCAGCGGGTATGGCGGCGTCAGAGCTTTCTTT

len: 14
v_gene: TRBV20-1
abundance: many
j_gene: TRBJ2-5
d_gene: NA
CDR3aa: CSAREMGGEETQYF
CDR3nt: TGCAGTGCTAGGGAAATGGGCGGGGAAGAGACCCAGTACTTC

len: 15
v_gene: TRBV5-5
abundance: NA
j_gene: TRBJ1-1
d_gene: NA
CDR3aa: CASSLTSARNTEAFF
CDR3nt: TGTGCCAGCAGCCTAACGTCCGCGCGGAACACTGAAGCTTTCTTT

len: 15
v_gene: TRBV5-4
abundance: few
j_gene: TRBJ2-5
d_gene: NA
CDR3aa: CASSRAFSLQETQYF
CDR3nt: TGTGCCAGCAGCCGTGCCTTTTCGTTGCAAGAGACCCAGTACTTC

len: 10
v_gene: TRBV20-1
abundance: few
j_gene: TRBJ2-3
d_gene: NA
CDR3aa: CSARRDTQYF
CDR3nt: TGCAGTGCTAGACGGGATACGCAGTATTTT

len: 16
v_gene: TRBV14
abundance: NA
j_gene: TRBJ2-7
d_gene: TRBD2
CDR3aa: CASLPAGGSGSYEQYF
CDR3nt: TGTGCCAGCCTCCCGGCGGGGGGCTCAGGCTCCTACGAGCAGTACTTC

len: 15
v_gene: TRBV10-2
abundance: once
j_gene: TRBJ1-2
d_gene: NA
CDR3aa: CASSLSHGGDYGYTF
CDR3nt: TGCGCCAGCAGCCTTTCGCACGGGGGGGACTATGGCTACACCTTC

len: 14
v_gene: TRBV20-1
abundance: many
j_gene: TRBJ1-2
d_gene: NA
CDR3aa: CSARLGLAHYGYTF
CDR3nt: TGCAGTGCTAGATTAGGGCTAGCCCACTATGGCTACACCTTC

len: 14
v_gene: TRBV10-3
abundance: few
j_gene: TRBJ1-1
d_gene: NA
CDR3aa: CASSHTEQNTEAFF
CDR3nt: TGTGCCAGCAGCCATACAGAACAGAACACTGAAGCTTTCTTT

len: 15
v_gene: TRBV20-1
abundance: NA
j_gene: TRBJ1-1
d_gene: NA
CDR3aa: CSARDRFVRNTEAFF
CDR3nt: TGCAGTGCTAGAGATCGGTTTGTCAGGAACACTGAAGCTTTCTTT

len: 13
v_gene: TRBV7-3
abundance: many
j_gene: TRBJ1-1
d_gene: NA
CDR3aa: CASSSRDHTEAFF
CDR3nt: TGTGCCAGCAGCTCCAGAGACCACACTGAAGCTTTCTTT

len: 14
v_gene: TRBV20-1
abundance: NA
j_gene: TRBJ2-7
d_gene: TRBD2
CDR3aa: CSAHGAGGPYEQYF
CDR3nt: TGCAGTGCCCACGGGGCGGGAGGGCCCTACGAGCAGTACTTC

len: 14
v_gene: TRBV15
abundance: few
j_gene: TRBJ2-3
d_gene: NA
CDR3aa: CATRPRSLTDTQYF
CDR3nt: TGTGCCACCCGGCCTAGGAGTCTGACAGATACGCAGTATTTT